This is a list of T cell receptor beta chains from one sample in a study of shared clonotypes between healthy human individuals. The data were produced by immunoSEQ multiplex PCR, yet TCRdb's version contains in-frame clones alone and is incomplete. Found here are more than 450,000 clones, 79% of them singletons; the top ten hold 10% to 15%. Source material: PBMCs. These receptors originate from a woman in her forties in good health. Some clones in this sample may be carry-over from other donors' samples. Each CDR3 is given with its conserved first and last residue. The D gene is left open where the match is weak. The size of a clone is reported for some rows only, either as once, few or many, or as a class for expanded clones.

D gene	V gene	J gene	clone size	CDR3 protein	CDR3 DNA
NA	TRBV5-4	TRBJ2-3	once	CASSRPLGGDTQYF	TGTGCCAGCAGCAGACCCCTAGGGGGAGATACGCAGTATTTT
NA	TRBV4-1	TRBJ2-5	many	CASGLTTAQETQYF	TGCGCCAGCGGGCTCACGACAGCACAAGAGACCCAGTACTTC
NA	TRBV30	TRBJ2-5	NA	CAWSVTLAETQYF	TGTGCCTGGAGTGTAACACTAGCCGAGACCCAGTACTTC
TRBD2	TRBV10-3	TRBJ2-1	few	CAISESWGGNNEQFF	TGTGCCATCAGTGAGTCGTGGGGAGGGAACAATGAGCAGTTCTTC
TRBD2	TRBV7-3	TRBJ2-3	NA	CASSLSPTSGSADTQYF	TGTGCCAGCAGCTTATCCCCGACTAGCGGGAGTGCAGATACGCAGTATTTT
TRBD1	TRBV16	TRBJ2-1	NA	CASSLGQTYNEQFF	TGTGCCAGCAGCCTGGGACAGACCTACAATGAGCAGTTCTTC
NA	TRBV7-3	TRBJ2-2	NA	CASSKVGRTGELFF	TGTGCCAGCAGCAAAGTTGGACGCACCGGGGAGCTGTTTTTT
TRBD1	TRBV4-3	TRBJ2-1	NA	CASSQEPHRDRGLASSYNEQFF	TGCGCCAGCAGCCAAGAACCGCACCGGGACAGGGGGCTAGCGAGCTCCTACAATGAGCAGTTCTTC
TRBD2	TRBV5-4	TRBJ2-5	NA	CASSLSGSQQETQYF	TGTGCCAGCAGCCTCAGCGGGAGTCAACAAGAGACCCAGTACTTC
TRBD2	TRBV10-1	TRBJ2-1	once	CASSEPARGRDGEQFF	TGCGCCAGCAGTGAGCCGGCTCGCGGGAGGGATGGTGAGCAGTTCTTC
NA	TRBV5-4	TRBJ2-2	NA	CASSLQTLNTGELFF	TGTGCCAGCAGCCTACAGACTTTGAACACCGGGGAGCTGTTTTTT
TRBD1	TRBV4-3	TRBJ2-6	NA	CASSQVPGGDGANVLTF	TGCGCCAGCAGCCAAGTCCCAGGGGGCGATGGGGCCAACGTCCTGACTTTC
NA	TRBV5-4	TRBJ2-7	NA	CASSLEPIYEQYF	TGTGCCAGCAGCTTGGAACCGATATACGAGCAGTACTTC
NA	TRBV2	TRBJ1-5	NA	CASTGQPHQPQHF	TGTGCCAGCACCGGGCAGCCCCATCAGCCCCAGCATTTT
TRBD2	TRBV2	TRBJ2-7	NA	CASRDRLAGGYEQYF	TGTGCCAGCAGGGACCGACTAGCGGGAGGCTACGAGCAGTACTTC
TRBD1	TRBV7-3	TRBJ2-7	NA	CASSLMGTGSYEQYF	TGTGCCAGCAGCTTAATGGGGACAGGGTCCTACGAGCAGTACTTC
NA	TRBV18	TRBJ2-2	NA	CASSTEANTGELFF	TGTGCCAGCTCAACAGAGGCGAACACCGGGGAGCTGTTTTTT
NA	TRBV7-6	TRBJ1-6	NA	CASSPLGHTDSPLHF	TGTGCCAGCAGCCCTCTCGGCCACACGGATTCACCCCTCCACTTT
NA	TRBV2	TRBJ2-1	NA	CASSFRDNEQFF	TGTGCCAGCAGTTTTAGGGATAATGAGCAGTTCTTC
NA	TRBV28	TRBJ1-1	many	CASRDRTEAFF	TGTGCCAGCAGAGACAGGACTGAAGCTTTCTTT
NA	TRBV4-2	TRBJ2-7	few	CASSQAQGGGSYEQYF	TGTGCCAGCAGCCAAGCCCAGGGAGGTGGATCCTACGAGCAGTACTTC
TRBD2	TRBV5-8	TRBJ2-5	NA	CASTPGAAGGVETQYF	TGTGCCAGTACCCCGGGGGCCGCGGGAGGTGTTGAGACCCAGTACTTC
NA	TRBV18	TRBJ2-1	NA	CASSPSSGYNEQFF	TGTGCCAGCTCACCATCATCGGGATACAATGAGCAGTTCTTC
NA	TRBV18	TRBJ1-1	NA	CASSPMTATNTEAFF	TGTGCCAGCTCACCAATGACGGCCACGAACACTGAAGCTTTCTTT
NA	TRBV11-2	TRBJ2-3	NA	CASSPRGGDPDTQYF	TGTGCCAGCAGCCCCAGAGGGGGGGATCCGGATACGCAGTATTTT
NA	TRBV7-2	TRBJ2-1	NA	CASSLARLGAHNEQFF	TGTGCCAGCAGCTTAGCTCGACTGGGAGCACACAATGAGCAGTTCTTC
TRBD2	TRBV9	TRBJ2-1	NA	CASSLLAGAYNEQFF	TGTGCCAGCAGCCTTTTAGCGGGGGCTTACAATGAGCAGTTCTTC
TRBD2	TRBV9	TRBJ2-2	NA	CASSEGLAGGGTGELFF	TGTGCCAGCAGCGAGGGACTAGCGGGAGGAGGGACCGGGGAGCTGTTTTTT
TRBD2	TRBV5-4	TRBJ2-3	once	CASSLTSGRTDTQYF	TGTGCCAGCAGCTTAACTAGCGGACGCACAGATACGCAGTATTTT